The entry below describes one T cell receptor (beta chain). Which antigen it targets is not known. No base qualities exist here, and no much larger clone lies one base off it. The cohort consisted of 600 or so healthy bone marrow donors. Cohort members were all nominally healthy when sampled, although unrecorded immune exposures were likely present. The donor tested CMV seropositive, placing the donor among the 310 or so seropositive members of the cohort. A peripheral blood sample was provided by each donor, and peripheral blood mononuclear cells were used for TCR beta sequencing. Genomic DNA was extracted from the blood cell samples with the Qiagen DNeasy Blood Extraction Kit. The junction carries 14 bases between V and J, which are trimmed by 2 bases and 6 bases respectively. The CDR3 numbers 14 residues from cysteine through phenylalanine. The DNA shown is the 42-base CDR3, in frame from base 1. Based on the germline V gene (reference sequence), the CDR1 and CDR2 sequences are LNHDA and SQIVND.

This sample is part of a study of cytomegalovirus exposure and HLA in healthy donors (dated by TCRdb to the late 2010s). Looking at the study overall: In an earlier analysis of 450 to 750 of the donors, around 300 Gb of sequence data and 117 million unique TCR beta sequences from about 179 million T cells were reported. Roughly 5 DR-DQ haplotypes were handled as single units for association and clustering, since linkage in the cohort was strong. An early release covering over 500 HLA-typed donors comprised approximately 300 gigabases of sequencing data and tens of millions of unique TCR sequences. Of the 300 to 500 genotyped donors, 81% were placed in the genetic ancestry cluster associated with self-reported Caucasian donors. High-throughput TCR immunosequencing, statistical association of individual TCRs with disease status, and machine learning were combined to predict cytomegalovirus infection status. Genome-wide SNP genotypes for about 60% of the 666 donors were used in a later genetic analysis, which treated that subset as a discovery cohort. The study aimed to test whether signatures of past pathogen exposure could be identified by cataloging public T cell receptors. Along with the approximately 700-subject first cohort, a separate validation cohort of over a hundred different subjects was used. The number of typed donors differed by locus: about 620-640 for A, B, C, DRB1 and DQB1; approximately 530 for DQA1; around 580 for DPA1; and about 450 for DPB1. The study profiled the T cell repertoires of hundreds of subjects by immunosequencing and related them to cytomegalovirus serostatus. A later analysis re-analyzed previously published TCR beta repertoires from roughly 600 donors and added high-resolution HLA genotyping to study TCR occurrence patterns. Among several hundred genotyped donors of the cohort, an average of roughly 230,000 unique TCR beta nucleotide sequences was sequenced per donor, of which 15% to 20% were non-productive. Every repertoire in the discovery cohort had been generated on one and the same sequencing platform. An earlier analysis of approximately 630 of the donors applied high-throughput TCR beta sequencing to assess whether each TCR beta V gene segment acted as functional or pseudogenic. Alongside the repertoire data, information on donor age, sex, ethnicity and CMV serostatus was compiled. In the later analysis, no new phenotypic data were used to find candidate immune exposures; instead, reliance was placed on TCR beta sequences and their occurrence across donors. Both class I and class II loci were covered by HLA typing, at four-digit resolution. Here is what the overall study found, with its caveats: According to a later analysis, TCR association rates differed among HLA loci, with DRB1 alleles showing the most associated TCRs and HLA-C alleles showing the fewest. In both the original and validation cohorts, the classifier was reported to diagnose cytomegalovirus status with high specificity and sensitivity. A later analysis found that HLA-associated TCR beta chains were more clonally expanded and had lower generation probabilities than equally common non-associated chains. Because some donors lacked HLA typing at each locus, the association tests relied only on the typed subset. In a later genetic analysis, fewer N-insertions in productive TCRs were reported among donors in an Asian-associated ancestry cluster than the roughly 700-donor mean. A further reported finding was that TCR beta sequences accurately predicted the HLA-A and HLA-B alleles for most subjects in the first cohort. According to a later analysis, most CMV-associated TCR beta chains appeared to be HLA-restricted, and the HLA associations seemed to be driven largely by CMV exposure. A cluster of highly shared sequence variants was judged likely to be a technical artifact of the sequencing pipeline. Assigning TCR associations to individual alleles was difficult when HLA alleles, especially DR and DQ, strongly co-occurred. Presence/absence analyses assumed roughly uniform sequencing depth across donors, an assumption that may not hold. Some IMGT-functional V segments, including TRBV6-2 and TRBV6-3, could not be told apart with the 87-base-pair reads, so those segments were excluded. In an earlier analysis of about 600 of the donors, most TCR beta V segments appeared in productive rearrangements about 90% or about 30% of the time, broadly matching IMGT annotations. Linkage disequilibrium might explain the correlated functional status among segregating V segments, but an unknown experimental factor could not be ruled out. A later analysis associated about 16,000 TCR beta sequences with specific HLA alleles at a false discovery rate of 0.05. In vitro tests confirmed that a few of the cytomegalovirus-associated TCR beta chains recognize cytomegalovirus antigens. This cohort had only TCR beta chains sequenced, and the lack of alpha or paired-chain data limited which features could be detected. V-gene and J-gene trimming of TCR beta chains was associated with a missense DCLRE1C variant in a later genetic analysis, and the association was replicated in an independent cohort. Because counts were too low, roughly 16 rarely observed V segments, including chromosome 9 orphons, were excluded from the earlier analysis of 587 of the donors. According to the authors, the approach could potentially be generalized to other disease states and immunological phenotypes. In a later analysis, several top co-occurrence clusters were reported to appear linked to parvovirus B19, influenza, CMV and Epstein-Barr virus. A total of some 180 TCR beta chains were listed by the study as associated with cytomegalovirus. Most TCR sequences were observed very rarely across donors, whereas some public TCRs were present in many individuals. For the cohort, immune exposure information was limited to CMV serostatus.

The library was produced with the immunoSEQ multiplex PCR assay. For the multiplex PCR, a mixture combining 60 forward primers for TCR Vbeta segments and 13 reverse primers for TCR Jbeta segments was used. The CDR3 region of rearranged TCR beta genes was amplified from genomic DNA with a multiplex PCR assay. The amplified TCR beta libraries were sequenced on the Illumina HiSeq System as 87-base-pair reads. Regarding the original processing steps: A later analysis counted about 80 million unique TCR beta chains across the 690 or so repertoires, and some 11 million of these chains were shared by at least two donors. Raw reads were error-corrected and collapsed into unique sequences by a nearest-neighbor algorithm in which closely related sequences were merged to remove PCR and sequencing errors. V, D and J gene segments were assigned by aligning CDR3 sequences to IMGT reference sequences. Each retained sequence needed at least a six-nucleotide match to both a V gene segment and a J gene segment. Rearrangements were classified as productive when the CDR3 lacked stop codons and remained in frame with V and J, and all other rearrangements were classified as non-productive. CDR3 was defined according to IMGT convention as the region running from the second conserved V-encoded cysteine to the conserved J-encoded phenylalanine. In an earlier analysis of approximately 590 of the donors, sequences lacking an unambiguous match to a single V gene segment were excluded. In an earlier analysis of almost 600 of the donors, a V segment was called functional when productive rearrangements were above 56.7%, and segregating when the standard deviation between donors exceeded 5%. To diagnose cytomegalovirus status from the catalog of TCR beta chain sequences, a statistical classification framework was built. In a later analysis, TCR nucleotide sequences were compared against IMGT/GENE-DB human TR gene sequences so that V and J genes could be assigned. Using the TCRdist pipeline, a later analysis assigned CDR3 sequences along with most-parsimonious VDJ recombination scenarios. In a later analysis, each TCR beta chain was defined by its CDR3 amino acid sequence together with its V-gene family, and reads without a unique V-gene family were excluded. A later analysis removed several hundred highly shared, low-generation-probability nucleotide sequences to deal with suspected cross-contamination and a sequencing artifact. A later analysis calculated a clonal expansion index for each public chain from normalized within-repertoire ranks of inferred template counts. In a later analysis, generation probabilities were computed with a VDJ recombination model fitted to out-of-frame rearrangements, and the resulting probabilities were checked against IGoR. In a later analysis, hypergeometric tests were used to score TCR-TCR, TCR-HLA and TCR-CMV co-occurrence, with a repertoire-size bias correction applied to TCR pairs. A later analysis estimated false discovery rates by permuting HLA or CMV assignments 20 times. In a later analysis, co-occurring TCRs were grouped using DBSCAN, and TCRdist sequence similarity was added for clustering within HLA-allele-positive subsets. Repertoires with fewer than 30,000 or more than 120,000 public chains, plus five repertoires with anomalous nucleotide sharing, were excluded from co-occurrence clustering. TCRdb holds this immuneACCESS table with in-frame rearrangements only. Some clones are missing; in checked studies, unresolved V genes explain under half, and the rest has no known cause. V and J calls and clone size come straight from that table; D and trimming were deduced from the DNA. Recorded for this sample are 100,000 or so clones; 75% of them occurred a single time. The ten largest account for 11% to 15% of the sample.

The TCR sequence derives from a male donor in good health and CMV-seropositive. The V and J segments used are TRBV19 and TRBJ2-7; 6 matching bases give a weak D call of TRBD1. The material sequenced was PBMCs. The CDR3 protein: CASSINPGTREQYF. The base sequence is TGTGCCAGTAGTATAAATCCCGGGACACGCGAGCAGTACTTC.